This TCR beta chain comes out of a study of T cell responses to AZD1222 COVID-19 vaccine. The CDR3 runs 13 residues. CDR1 KGHSH and CDR2 LQKENI come from the germline V gene. Trimming pared 8 bases from V and 7 bases from J, leaving 14 bases between. Using immunoSEQ multiplex PCR, the repertoire was profiled, and TCRdb retains in-frame clones only, with some absent. The table includes 95,000 to 150,000 clones, roughly 90% detected once. This receptor was identified in an adult in good health. The chain joins TRBV18 to TRBJ1-4; D possibly corresponds to TRBD1 (5 bases). The source material was peripheral blood, sampled on day 0 of AZD1222 vaccination. DNA for the CDR3: TGTGCCAGCACCCCAGGGTTAGGTGAAAAACTGTTTTTT. Translating it yields CASTPGLGEKLFF.